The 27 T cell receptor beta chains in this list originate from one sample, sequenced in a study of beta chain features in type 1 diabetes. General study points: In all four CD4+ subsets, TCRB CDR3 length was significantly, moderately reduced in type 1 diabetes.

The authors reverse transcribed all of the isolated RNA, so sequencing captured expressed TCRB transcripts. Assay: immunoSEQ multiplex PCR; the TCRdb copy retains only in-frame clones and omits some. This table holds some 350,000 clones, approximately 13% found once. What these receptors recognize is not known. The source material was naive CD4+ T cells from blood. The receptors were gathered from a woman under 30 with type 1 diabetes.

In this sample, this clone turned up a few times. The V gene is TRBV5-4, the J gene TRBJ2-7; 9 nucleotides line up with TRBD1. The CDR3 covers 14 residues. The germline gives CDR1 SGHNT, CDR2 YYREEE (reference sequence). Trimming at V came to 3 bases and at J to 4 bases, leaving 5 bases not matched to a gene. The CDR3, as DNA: TGTGCCAGCAGCTCCGCGGGACAGGGATACGAGCAGTACGTC. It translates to CASSSAGQGYEQYV.

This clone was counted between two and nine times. The CDR3 region has the DNA TGTGCCAGCTTTGGCCAGGTCCACAATGAGCAGTTCTTC. It encodes CASFGQVHNEQFF. The V call is TRBV5-4, the J call TRBJ2-1; D is uncertain. Per the germline V gene, CDR1 is SGHNT and CDR2 is YYREEE (reference sequence). Trimming removed 7 bases at V and 5 bases at J, with 13 bases between. The CDR3 extends over 13 amino acids.

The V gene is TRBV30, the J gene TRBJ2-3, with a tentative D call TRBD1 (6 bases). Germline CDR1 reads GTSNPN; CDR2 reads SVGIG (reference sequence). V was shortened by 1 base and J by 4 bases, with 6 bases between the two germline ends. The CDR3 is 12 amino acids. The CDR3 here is CAWSAGADTQYF. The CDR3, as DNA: TGTGCCTGGAGTGCAGGGGCAGATACGCAGTATTTT.

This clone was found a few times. The chain's CDR3 is CAVREVGTEAFF. DNA of the CDR3: TGTGCCGTCAGGGAAGTTGGCACTGAAGCTTTCTTT. The chain carries TRBV30 and TRBJ1-1; the D gene is possibly TRBD1 (5 bases). Germline CDR1 is GTSNPN and CDR2 is SVGIG (reference sequence). The CDR3 is 12 residues long. Deletions cut 8 bases from V and 4 bases from J, with 14 bases between.

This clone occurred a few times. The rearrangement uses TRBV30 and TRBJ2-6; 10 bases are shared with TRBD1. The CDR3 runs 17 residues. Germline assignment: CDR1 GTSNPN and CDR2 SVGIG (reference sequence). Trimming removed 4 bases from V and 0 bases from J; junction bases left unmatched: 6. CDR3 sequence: CAWNQGQGFSGANVLTF. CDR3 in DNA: TGTGCCTGGAACCAGGGACAGGGGTTCTCTGGGGCCAACGTCCTGACTTTC.

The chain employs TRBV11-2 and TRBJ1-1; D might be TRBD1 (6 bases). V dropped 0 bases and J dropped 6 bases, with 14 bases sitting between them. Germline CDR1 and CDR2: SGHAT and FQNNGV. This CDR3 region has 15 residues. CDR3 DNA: TGTGCCAGCAGCTTAGATCCAGGGGCGCGTGCTGAAGCTTTCTTT. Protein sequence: CASSLDPGARAEAFF.

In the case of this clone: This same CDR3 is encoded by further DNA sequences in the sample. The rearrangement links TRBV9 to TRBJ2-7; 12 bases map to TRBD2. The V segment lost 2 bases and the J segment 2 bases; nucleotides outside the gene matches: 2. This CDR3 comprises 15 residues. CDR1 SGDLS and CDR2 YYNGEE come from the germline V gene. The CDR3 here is CASSVGLAGTYEQYF. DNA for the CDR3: TGTGCCAGCAGCGTCGGACTAGCGGGAACCTACGAGCAGTACTTC.

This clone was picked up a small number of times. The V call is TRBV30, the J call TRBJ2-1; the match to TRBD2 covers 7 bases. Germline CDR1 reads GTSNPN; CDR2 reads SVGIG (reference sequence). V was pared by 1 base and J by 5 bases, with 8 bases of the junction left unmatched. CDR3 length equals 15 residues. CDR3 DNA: TGTGCCTGGAGTGCCGCGGGAGCTCTGAACAATGAGCAGTTCTTC. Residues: CAWSAAGALNNEQFF.

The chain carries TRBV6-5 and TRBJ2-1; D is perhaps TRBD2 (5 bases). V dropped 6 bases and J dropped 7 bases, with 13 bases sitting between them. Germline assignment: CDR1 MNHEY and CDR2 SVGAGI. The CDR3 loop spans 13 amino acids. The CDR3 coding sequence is TGTGCCAGCAGCCCAACGGGGAGTAATGAGCAGTTCTTC. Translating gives CASSPTGSNEQFF.

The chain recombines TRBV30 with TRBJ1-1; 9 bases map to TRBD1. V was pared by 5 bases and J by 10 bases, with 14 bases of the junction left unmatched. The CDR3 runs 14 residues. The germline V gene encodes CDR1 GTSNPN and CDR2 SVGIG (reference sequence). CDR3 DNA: TGTGCCTGGCACCTCAGGGACAGGGCCCTTGGAGCTTTCTTT. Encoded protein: CAWHLRDRALGAFF.

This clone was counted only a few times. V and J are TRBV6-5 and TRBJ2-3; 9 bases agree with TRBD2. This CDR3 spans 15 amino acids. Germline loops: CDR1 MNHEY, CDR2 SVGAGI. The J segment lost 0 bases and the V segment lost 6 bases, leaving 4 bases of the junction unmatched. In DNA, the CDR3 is TGTGCCAGCAGACTAGCGGGTGCTAGCACAGATACGCAGTATTTT. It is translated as CASRLAGASTDTQYF.

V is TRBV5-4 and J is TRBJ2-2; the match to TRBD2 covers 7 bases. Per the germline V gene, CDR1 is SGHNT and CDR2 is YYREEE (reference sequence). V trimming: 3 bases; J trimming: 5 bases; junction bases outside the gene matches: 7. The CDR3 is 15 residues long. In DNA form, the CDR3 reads TGTGCCAGCAGCTCCAGCGGGATCGGAACCGGGGAGCTGTTTTTT. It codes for CASSSSGIGTGELFF.

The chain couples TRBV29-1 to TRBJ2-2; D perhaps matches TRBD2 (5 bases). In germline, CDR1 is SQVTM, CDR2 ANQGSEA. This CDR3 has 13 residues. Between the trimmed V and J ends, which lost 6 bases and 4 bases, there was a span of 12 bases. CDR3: CSVGLRLTGELFF. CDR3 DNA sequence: TGCAGCGTCGGACTGAGGCTCACCGGGGAGCTGTTTTTT.

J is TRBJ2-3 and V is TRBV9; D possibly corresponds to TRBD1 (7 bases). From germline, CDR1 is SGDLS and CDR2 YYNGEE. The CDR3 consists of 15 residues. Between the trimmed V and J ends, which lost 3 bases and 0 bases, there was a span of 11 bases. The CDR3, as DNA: TGTGCCAGCAGCGGGGACAGCGGGAGCACAGATACGCAGTATTTT. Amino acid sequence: CASSGDSGSTDTQYF.

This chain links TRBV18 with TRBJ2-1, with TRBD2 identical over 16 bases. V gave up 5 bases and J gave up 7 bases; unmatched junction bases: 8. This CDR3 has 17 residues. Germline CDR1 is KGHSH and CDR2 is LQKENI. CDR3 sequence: CASSFRGTSGRVNEQFF. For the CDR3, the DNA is TGTGCCAGCTCATTCCGTGGGACTAGCGGGAGGGTGAATGAGCAGTTCTTC.

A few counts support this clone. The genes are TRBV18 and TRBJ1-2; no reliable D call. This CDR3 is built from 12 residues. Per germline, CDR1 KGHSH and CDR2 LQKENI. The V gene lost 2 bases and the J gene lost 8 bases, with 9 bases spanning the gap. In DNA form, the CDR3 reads TGTGCCAGCTCACCAAGAACGGTCGGCTACACCTTC. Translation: CASSPRTVGYTF.

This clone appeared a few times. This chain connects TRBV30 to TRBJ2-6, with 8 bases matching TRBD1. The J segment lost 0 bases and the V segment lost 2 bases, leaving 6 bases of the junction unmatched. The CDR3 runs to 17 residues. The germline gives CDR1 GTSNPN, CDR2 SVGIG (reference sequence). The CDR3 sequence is CAWSRRTGNSGANVLTF. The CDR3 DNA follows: TGTGCCTGGAGTCGGAGGACAGGGAACTCTGGGGCCAACGTCCTGACTTTC.

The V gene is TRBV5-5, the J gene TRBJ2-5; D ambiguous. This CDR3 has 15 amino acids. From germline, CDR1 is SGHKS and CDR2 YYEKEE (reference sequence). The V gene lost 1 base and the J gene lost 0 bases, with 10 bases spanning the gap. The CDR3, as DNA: TGTGCCAGCAGCTTGCGGAGCGCCCACCAAGAGACCCAGTACTTC. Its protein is CASSLRSAHQETQYF.

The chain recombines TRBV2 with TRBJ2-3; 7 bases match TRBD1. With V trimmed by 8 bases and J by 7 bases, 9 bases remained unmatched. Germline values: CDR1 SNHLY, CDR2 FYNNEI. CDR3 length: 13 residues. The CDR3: CASGGQPVYTQYF. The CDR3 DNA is TGTGCCAGCGGGGGACAGCCCGTGTATACGCAGTATTTT.

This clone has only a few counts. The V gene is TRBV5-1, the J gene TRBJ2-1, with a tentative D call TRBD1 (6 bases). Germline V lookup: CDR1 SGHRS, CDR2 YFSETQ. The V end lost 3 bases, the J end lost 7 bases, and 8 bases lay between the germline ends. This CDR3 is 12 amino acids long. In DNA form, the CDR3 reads TGCGCCAGCAGCTCCAGGGGTAATGAGCAGTTCTTC. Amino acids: CASSSRGNEQFF. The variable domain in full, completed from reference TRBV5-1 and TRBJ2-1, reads KAGVTQTPRYLIKTRGQQVTLSCSPISGHRSVSWYQQTPGQGLQFLFEYFSETQRNKGNFPGRFSGRQFSNSRSEMNVSTLELGDSALYLCASSSRGNEQFFGPGTRLTVL.

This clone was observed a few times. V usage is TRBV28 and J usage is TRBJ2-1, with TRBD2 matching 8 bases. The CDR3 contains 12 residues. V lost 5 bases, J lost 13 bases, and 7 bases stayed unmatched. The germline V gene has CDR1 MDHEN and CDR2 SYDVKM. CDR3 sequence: CASSPPGLGQFF. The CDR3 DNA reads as TGTGCCAGCAGTCCCCCGGGACTAGGCCAGTTCTTC.

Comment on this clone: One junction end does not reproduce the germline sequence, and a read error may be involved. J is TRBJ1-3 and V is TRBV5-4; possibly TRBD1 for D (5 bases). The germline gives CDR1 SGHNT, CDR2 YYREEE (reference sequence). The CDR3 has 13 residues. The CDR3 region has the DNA TGTGCCAGCAGCTTAGGGGCTGGAGACACCATATATTTT. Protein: CASSLGAGDTIYF. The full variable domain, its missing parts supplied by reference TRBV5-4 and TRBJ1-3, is ETGVTQSPTHLIKTRGQQVTLRCSSQSGHNTVSWYQQALGQGPQFIFQYYREEENGRGNFPPRFSGLQFPNYSSELNVNALELDDSALYLCASSLGAGDTIYFGEGSWLTVV.

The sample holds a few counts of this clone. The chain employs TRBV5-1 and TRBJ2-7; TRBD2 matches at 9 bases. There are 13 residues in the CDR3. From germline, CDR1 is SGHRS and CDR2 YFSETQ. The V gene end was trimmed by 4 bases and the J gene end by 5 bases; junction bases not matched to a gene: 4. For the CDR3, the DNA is TGCGCCAGCAGCCACGGGACTAGCAACGAGCAGTACTTC. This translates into CASSHGTSNEQYF. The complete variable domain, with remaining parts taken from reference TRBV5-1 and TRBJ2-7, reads KAGVTQTPRYLIKTRGQQVTLSCSPISGHRSVSWYQQTPGQGLQFLFEYFSETQRNKGNFPGRFSGRQFSNSRSEMNVSTLELGDSALYLCASSHGTSNEQYFGPGTRLTVT.

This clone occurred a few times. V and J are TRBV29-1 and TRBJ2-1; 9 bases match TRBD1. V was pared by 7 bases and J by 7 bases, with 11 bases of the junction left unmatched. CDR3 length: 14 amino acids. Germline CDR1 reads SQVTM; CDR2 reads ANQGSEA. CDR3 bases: TGCAGCGGGGGACAGGGCTTCCCGGGGAATGAGCAGTTCTTC. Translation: CSGGQGFPGNEQFF.

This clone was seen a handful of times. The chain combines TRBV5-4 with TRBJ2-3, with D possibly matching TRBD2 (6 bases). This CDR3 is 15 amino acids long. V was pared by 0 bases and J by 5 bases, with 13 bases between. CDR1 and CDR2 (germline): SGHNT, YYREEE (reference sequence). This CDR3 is CASSLDGSLGDTQYF. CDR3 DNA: TGTGCCAGCAGCTTGGACGGGAGCCTTGGAGATACGCAGTATTTT.

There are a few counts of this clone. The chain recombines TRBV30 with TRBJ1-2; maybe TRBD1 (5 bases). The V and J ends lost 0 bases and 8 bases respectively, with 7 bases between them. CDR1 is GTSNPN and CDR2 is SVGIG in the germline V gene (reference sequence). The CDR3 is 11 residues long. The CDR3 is CAWSVGVGYTF. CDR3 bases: TGTGCCTGGAGTGTAGGGGTCGGCTACACCTTC.

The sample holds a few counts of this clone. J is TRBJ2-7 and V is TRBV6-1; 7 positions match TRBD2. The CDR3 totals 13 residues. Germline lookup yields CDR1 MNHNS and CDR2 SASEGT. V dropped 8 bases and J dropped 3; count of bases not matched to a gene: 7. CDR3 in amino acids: CASGREMLYEQYV. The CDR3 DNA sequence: TGTGCCAGCGGGCGGGAGATGCTCTACGAGCAGTACGTC.